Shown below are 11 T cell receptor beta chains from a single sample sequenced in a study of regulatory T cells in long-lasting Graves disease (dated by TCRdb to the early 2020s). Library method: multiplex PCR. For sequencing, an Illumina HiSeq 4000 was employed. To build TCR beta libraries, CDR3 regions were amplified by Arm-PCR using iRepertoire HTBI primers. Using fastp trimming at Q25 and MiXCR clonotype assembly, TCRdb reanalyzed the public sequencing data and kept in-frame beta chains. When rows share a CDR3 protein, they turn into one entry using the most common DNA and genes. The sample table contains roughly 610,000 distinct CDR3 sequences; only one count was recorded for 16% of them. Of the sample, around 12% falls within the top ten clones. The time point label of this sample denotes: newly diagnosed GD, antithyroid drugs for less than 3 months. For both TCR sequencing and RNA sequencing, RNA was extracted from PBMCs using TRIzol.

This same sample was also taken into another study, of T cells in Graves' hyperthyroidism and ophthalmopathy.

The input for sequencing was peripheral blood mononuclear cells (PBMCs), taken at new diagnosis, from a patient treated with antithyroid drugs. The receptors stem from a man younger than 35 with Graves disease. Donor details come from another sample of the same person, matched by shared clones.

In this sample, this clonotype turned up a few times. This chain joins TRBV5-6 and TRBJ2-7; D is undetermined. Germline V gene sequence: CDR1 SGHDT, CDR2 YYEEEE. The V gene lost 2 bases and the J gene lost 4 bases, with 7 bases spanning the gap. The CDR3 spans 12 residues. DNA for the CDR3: TGTGCCAGCAGCTTCTTTGGGTACGAGCAGTACTTC. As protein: CASSFFGYEQYF.

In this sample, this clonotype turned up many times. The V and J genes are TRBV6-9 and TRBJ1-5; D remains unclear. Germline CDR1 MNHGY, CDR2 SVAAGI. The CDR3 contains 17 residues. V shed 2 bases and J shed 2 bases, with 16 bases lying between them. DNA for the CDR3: TGTGCCAGCAGTTATCCCGACACTCTTGGGGGCAATCAGCCCCAGCATTTT. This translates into CASSYPDTLGGNQPQHF.

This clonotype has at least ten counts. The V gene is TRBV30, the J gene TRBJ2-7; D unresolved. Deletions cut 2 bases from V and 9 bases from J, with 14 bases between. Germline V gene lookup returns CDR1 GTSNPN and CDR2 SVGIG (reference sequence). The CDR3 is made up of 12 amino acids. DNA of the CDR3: TGTGCCTGGAGTAGGGCCGCCGTTGGGCAGTACTTC. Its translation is CAWSRAAVGQYF.

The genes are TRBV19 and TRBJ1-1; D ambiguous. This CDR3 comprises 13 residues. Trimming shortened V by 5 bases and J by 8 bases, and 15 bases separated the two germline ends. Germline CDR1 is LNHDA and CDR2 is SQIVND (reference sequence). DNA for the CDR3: TGTGCCAGTAGTCCAAACCAACGTGGGGAAGCTTTCTTT. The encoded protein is CASSPNQRGEAFF.

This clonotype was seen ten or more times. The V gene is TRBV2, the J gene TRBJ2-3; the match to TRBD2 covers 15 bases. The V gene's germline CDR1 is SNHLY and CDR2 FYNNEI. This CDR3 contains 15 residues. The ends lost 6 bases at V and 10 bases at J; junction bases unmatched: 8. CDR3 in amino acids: CASRPGLAGGLSQYF. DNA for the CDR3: TGTGCCAGCAGACCCGGACTAGCGGGAGGGCTGTCGCAGTATTTT.

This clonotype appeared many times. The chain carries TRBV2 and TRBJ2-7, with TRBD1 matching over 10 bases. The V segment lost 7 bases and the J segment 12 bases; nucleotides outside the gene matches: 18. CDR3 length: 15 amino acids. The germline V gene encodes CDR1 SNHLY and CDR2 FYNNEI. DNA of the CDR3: TGTGCCAGCACCTCCCCCAGGGGGGACAGGGGACGGGTGTACTTC. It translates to CASTSPRGDRGRVYF.

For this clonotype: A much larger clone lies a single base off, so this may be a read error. CDR3 DNA sequence: TGTACCAGCAGCCAGACAGGGGCTATGACAGATACGCAGTATTTT. This encodes CTSSQTGAMTDTQYF. The V and J genes are TRBV7-3 and TRBJ2-3; 8 bases are shared with TRBD1. There are 15 residues in the CDR3. CDR1 SGHTA and CDR2 FQGTGA come from the germline V gene.

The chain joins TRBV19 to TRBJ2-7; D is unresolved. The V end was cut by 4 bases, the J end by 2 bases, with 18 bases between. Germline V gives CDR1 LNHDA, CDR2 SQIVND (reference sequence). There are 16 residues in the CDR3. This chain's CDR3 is CASSSSATMGTYEQYF. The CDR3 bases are TGTGCCAGTAGTAGCTCGGCAACCATGGGGACCTACGAGCAGTACTTC.

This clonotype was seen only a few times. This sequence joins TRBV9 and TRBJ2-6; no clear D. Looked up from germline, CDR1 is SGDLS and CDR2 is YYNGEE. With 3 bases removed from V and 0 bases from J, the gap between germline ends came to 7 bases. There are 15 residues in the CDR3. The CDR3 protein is CASSGGGSGANVLTF. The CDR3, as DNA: TGTGCCAGCAGCGGAGGTGGCTCTGGGGCCAACGTCCTGACTTTC.

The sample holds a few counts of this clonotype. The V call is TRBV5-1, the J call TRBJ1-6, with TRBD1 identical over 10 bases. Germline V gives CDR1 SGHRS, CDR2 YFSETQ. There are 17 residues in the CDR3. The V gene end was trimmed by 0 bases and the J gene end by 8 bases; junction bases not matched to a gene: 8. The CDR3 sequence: CASSLGTGTGDDSPLHF. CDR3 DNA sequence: TGCGCCAGCAGCTTGGGCACCGGGACAGGGGATGATTCACCCCTCCACTTT.

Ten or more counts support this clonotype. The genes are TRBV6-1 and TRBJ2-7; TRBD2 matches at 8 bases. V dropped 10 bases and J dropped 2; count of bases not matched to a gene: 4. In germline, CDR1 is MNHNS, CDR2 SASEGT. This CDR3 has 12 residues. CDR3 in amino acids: CATTSGPYEQYF. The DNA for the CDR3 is TGTGCCACTACTAGCGGCCCCTACGAGCAGTACTTC.